This T cell receptor (beta chain) is from a study of blood T cells in healthy people across ages. A second PCR, run for about 6 to 12 cycles, used a sample-barcoded 5' primer plus a J-beta primer mix. TCRdb recomputed calls from the 5' RACE reads with MiXCR, one row per CDR3 protein. The table has over 1,200,000 distinct CDR3 sequences, around 59% seen once. After removal of 6 bases from V and 1 base from J, the junction contained 5 bases not matched to a gene. There are 15 residues in the CDR3. CDR1 and CDR2 from the germline V gene are ENHRY and SYGVKD. This clonotype was seen a few times. Its target is not known. The study's findings and limits: Expanded clonotype shifts may have been confounded, as the donors had an unknown CMV status.

Sequencing was carried out using blood. The receptor's source is a man in his late teens or twenties in good health. The gene calls are TRBV10-3 and TRBJ1-2; 10 nucleotides align to TRBD1. CDR3 nucleotides: TGTGCCATCAGGGACAGGGACAGGGGTAACTATGGCTACACCTTC. It codes for CAIRDRDRGNYGYTF.